This T cell receptor beta chain was captured by sequencing in a study of T cell changes during pregnancy in multiple sclerosis. Assay used: immunoSEQ multiplex PCR; TCRdb lists only in-frame clones, some missing. This sample yields around 64,000 clones, of which over 90% are seen a single time; 0.29% belongs to the top ten. There are 17 residues in the CDR3. Germline loops: CDR1 KGHSH, CDR2 LQKENI. Trimming shortened V by 2 bases and J by 4 bases, and 17 bases separated the two germline ends. This sequence was found in a female donor with multiple sclerosis, enrolled in a pregnancy study. Sample: CD4+ T cells from peripheral blood mononuclear cells, taken after pregnancy. The chain recombines TRBV18 with TRBJ1-4, with D unclear. CDR3 sequence reads: CASSPAEALIFNEKLFF. Here the CDR3 DNA reads TGTGCCAGCTCACCAGCAGAGGCCCTAATCTTTAATGAAAAACTGTTTTTT.